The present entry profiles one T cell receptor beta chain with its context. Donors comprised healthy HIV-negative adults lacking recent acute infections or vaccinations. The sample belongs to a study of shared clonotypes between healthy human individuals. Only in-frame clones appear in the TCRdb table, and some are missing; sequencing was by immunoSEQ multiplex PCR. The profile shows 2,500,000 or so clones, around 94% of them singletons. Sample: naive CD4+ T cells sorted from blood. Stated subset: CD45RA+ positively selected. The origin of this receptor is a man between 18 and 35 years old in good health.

The CDR3 sequence: CASSLPRGTTNTGELFF. The CDR3 nucleotides read TGTGCCAGCAGCCTACCTCGAGGCACGACGAACACCGGGGAGCTGTTTTTT. The chain uses TRBV7-6 and TRBJ2-2; no clear D gene. With 5 bases removed from V and 0 bases from J, the gap between germline ends came to 16 bases. This CDR3 has 17 residues. Germline V gene data show CDR1 as SGHVS and CDR2 as FNYEAQ.